Sequencing of this T cell receptor (beta chain) was carried out in a study of lymphopenia after photon versus proton radiotherapy. As regards this clone: As yet, its antigen is unknown.

Assay: immunoSEQ multiplex PCR; the TCRdb copy retains only in-frame clones and omits some. The table has around 160,000 clones, around nine tenths seen once; the top ten hold around 5%. Findings of the study overall: In patients who died, overall survival fell as post-nadir TCR diversity dropped more. Better survival with proton therapy was suggested as possible, not demonstrated. After lymphocyte nadir, photon-treated repertoires showed oligoclonal expansion, especially CD8+ Temra. Photon-treated patients lost naive T cells and TCR diversity; proton-treated stayed stable.

V shed 0 bases and J 2 bases; nucleotides not matched to a gene: 2. Per germline, CDR1 GTSNPN and CDR2 SVGIG (reference sequence). This CDR3 is built from 15 residues. The sample was peripheral blood, taken from a patient treated with photon-based radiotherapy. The receptor comes from a man in his fifties with gastric cancer. This chain joins TRBV30 and TRBJ2-2, with 8 bases fitting TRBD2. As DNA, the CDR3 is TGTGCCTGGAGTGTACTAGCGGTAAACACCGGGGAGCTGTTTTTT. Protein sequence: CAWSVLAVNTGELFF.